Following are 7 T cell receptor beta chains from one sample sequenced in a study of neurological immune-mediated disorders. TCRdb analysed the 5' RACE reads with MiXCR anew, one entry per CDR3 protein. The sample has tens of thousands of distinct CDR3 sequences; roughly 10% are singletons. The sequenced sample was CD4+ T cells from blood. These receptors originate from a young woman with HTLV-1-associated myelopathy (HAM/TSP).

This clonotype has at least ten counts. The chain links TRBV7-2 to TRBJ2-7; unclear D gene. Germline V gives CDR1 SGHTA, CDR2 FQGNSA. The CDR3 spans 13 residues. V gave up 3 bases and J gave up 4 bases, with 10 bases separating them. The CDR3: CASSFGSLYEQYF. CDR3 nucleotides: TGTGCCAGCAGCTTCGGTTCTCTATACGAGCAGTACTTC.

This clonotype was observed at least ten times. The CDR3 region has the DNA TGCGCCAGCAGCTTGACACTAGCGGGGGGGGTTAGCTCCTACGAGCAGTACTTC. Protein sequence: CASSLTLAGGVSSYEQYF. J is TRBJ2-7 and V is TRBV5-1; TRBD2 matches at 13 bases. CDR1 is SGHRS and CDR2 is YFSETQ in the germline V gene. V lost 1 base to trimming and J lost 0 bases; unmatched junction nucleotides: 7. The CDR3 length is 18 residues.

This clonotype showed up many times. The chain has TRBV20-1 and TRBJ2-7, with 7 nucleotides matching TRBD1. V shed 3 bases, J shed 3 bases, and the junction held 11 bases outside the gene matches. CDR3 size: 15 residues. Germline V gives CDR1 DFQATT, CDR2 SNEGSKA (reference sequence). CDR3: CSASRGQEVRYEQYF. CDR3 in DNA: TGCAGTGCTAGCCGAGGACAGGAGGTTCGCTACGAGCAGTACTTC.

This clonotype was found many times. This chain links TRBV20-1 with TRBJ2-2, with 10 bases aligning to TRBD1. V lost 1 base to trimming and J lost 9 bases; unmatched junction nucleotides: 5. CDR1 and CDR2 from the germline V gene are DFQATT and SNEGSKA (reference sequence). CDR3 length: 14 residues. CDR3 nucleotides: TGCAGTGCTAGAGGCTTGACAGGGGGCCGGGAGCTGTTTTTT. Its protein product is CSARGLTGGRELFF.

This clonotype was detected many times. The chain recombines TRBV20-1 with TRBJ2-1; 16 nucleotides match TRBD2. The CDR3 is 16 residues long. V shed 3 bases, J shed 4 bases, and the junction held 3 bases outside the gene matches. Germline values: CDR1 DFQATT, CDR2 SNEGSKA (reference sequence). The CDR3 DNA follows: TGCAGTGCTAGCGCGGGACTAGCGGGGGGGTACAATGAGCAGTTCTTC. This encodes CSASAGLAGGYNEQFF.

This clonotype was recorded at least ten times. This chain joins TRBV7-9 and TRBJ1-4; no firm D call. Trimming stripped 6 bases from V and 8 bases from J, with 13 bases between. CDR1 and CDR2 from the germline V gene are SEHNR and FQNEAQ (reference sequence). The length of the CDR3 is 13 residues. The CDR3 sequence is CASRGIQSEKLFF. CDR3 bases: TGTGCCAGCAGGGGGATACAATCGGAAAAACTGTTTTTT.

This clonotype was picked up many times. The rearrangement joins TRBV20-1 to TRBJ2-1, with D possibly TRBD1 on 6 matching bases. The CDR3 totals 14 residues. CDR1 and CDR2 from the germline V gene are DFQATT and SNEGSKA (reference sequence). V was cut by 1 base and J by 7 bases, with 14 bases left in between. The CDR3 loop reads CSARAGQGYNEQFF. Here the CDR3 DNA reads TGCAGTGCTAGAGCTGGTCAGGGGTATAATGAGCAGTTCTTC.